This T cell receptor beta chain was documented in a study of cytomegalovirus exposure and HLA in healthy donors. Vbeta (60) and Jbeta (13) primers were used in the PCR. TCRdb keeps only in-frame clones here, not all; method: immunoSEQ multiplex PCR. The sample shows some 200,000 clones, around 86% of them seen only once. Trimming removed 4 bases from V and 3 bases from J, with 17 bases in between. Germline V gives CDR1 SGHRS, CDR2 YFSETQ. CDR3 length: 15 amino acids. The gene calls are TRBV5-1 and TRBJ2-7, with D possibly TRBD2 on 6 matching bases. Sequenced: PBMCs. The sequence came from a woman aged 45-65 years in good health and CMV-seropositive. The CDR3 DNA reads TGCGCCAGCAGCCACCGACGAATGGAGGGCTACGAGCAGTACTTC. As protein: CASSHRRMEGYEQYF. Together with reference TRBV5-1 and TRBJ2-7, the CDR3 gives the full variable domain: KAGVTQTPRYLIKTRGQQVTLSCSPISGHRSVSWYQQTPGQGLQFLFEYFSETQRNKGNFPGRFSGRQFSNSRSEMNVSTLELGDSALYLCASSHRRMEGYEQYFGPGTRLTVT.